The clone carrying this T cell receptor (beta chain) was picked up one time. Since the CDR3 does not end with the conserved phenylalanine or tryptophan, this likely comes from a read error. This record belongs to a study of molecular identifiers for immune sequencing clone quantification. Germline CDR1 LGHNA, CDR2 YSLEER. Trimming took off 0 bases at V and 3 bases at J, with 8 bases between the two ends. The CDR3 runs to 14 residues. TCRdb reprocessed the PCR reads via MiXCR and lists one record per CDR3 protein. The sample consists of some 590,000 distinct CDR3 sequences, about 25% of them appearing once.

The source of this sequence is a human donor in good health. Some libraries in this study had Jurkat cell RNA spiked in. This chain connects TRBV4-3 to TRBJ1-1, with D maybe TRBD1 (5 bases). Sequencing used naive CD8+ T cells from blood, with Jurkat cell RNA spiked in. Sample subset: FACS-sorted CD8+CD4-CCR7+CD45RA+ naive T cells. The CDR3 loop reads CASSQEVGDTEAFN. The CDR3 nucleotides read TGCGCCAGCAGCCAAGAAGTGGGGGACACTGAAGCTTTCAAT.